The 20 T cell receptor beta chains below were found in one sample sequenced in a study of blood T cell repertoires in COVID-19 (dated by TCRdb to 2020 to 2021). Libraries were made using the immunoSEQ multiplex PCR assay. TCRdb obtained this table from immuneACCESS and retained in-frame rearrangements with V and J assigned. These tables miss some clones; where compared with another copy, unresolved V genes account for less than half of the shortfall, and the remainder is unexplained. The sample table lists approximately 250,000 clones, roughly 84% of them with a count of one. Approximately 4% of the sample rests with the top ten. Sample: peripheral blood. Every receptor here comes from a man in his 60s with acute or convalescent COVID-19.

There are a few counts of this clone. The V and J genes are TRBV9 and TRBJ2-5; 12 bases map to TRBD2. CDR1 SGDLS and CDR2 YYNGEE come from the germline V gene. The V gene end was trimmed by 5 bases and the J gene end by 4 bases; junction bases not matched to a gene: 6. This CDR3 has 15 residues. Written as DNA, the CDR3 is TGTGCCAGCAGTCTAGCGGGGGGGTTAAGAGAGACCCAGTACTTC. Amino acids: CASSLAGGLRETQYF.

This chain joins TRBV7-8 and TRBJ1-1, with D perhaps TRBD1 (6 bases). Germline loops: CDR1 SGHVS, CDR2 FQNEAQ. Trimming removed 5 bases at V and 0 bases at J, with 10 bases between. The CDR3 runs to 14 residues. DNA for the CDR3: TGTGCCAGCAGCAAGGACAGCCTGAACACTGAAGCTTTCTTT. This translates into CASSKDSLNTEAFF.

The gene calls are TRBV5-4 and TRBJ1-1; 7 positions match TRBD1. There are 16 residues in the CDR3. The J segment lost 1 base and the V segment lost 4 bases, leaving 10 bases of the junction unmatched. Germline V CDR1 and CDR2: SGHNT, YYREEE (reference sequence). The CDR3 sequence: CASSRTGSGTNTEAFF. In DNA form, the CDR3 reads TGTGCCAGCAGCCGGACAGGATCTGGGACGAACACTGAAGCTTTCTTT.

This chain links TRBV3-1 (or the pseudogene TRBV3-2) with TRBJ1-2, with 10 nucleotides matching TRBD1. V lost 4 bases, J lost 3 bases, and 11 bases stayed unmatched. CDR1 is LGHDT and CDR2 is YNNKEL in the germline V gene (reference sequence). This CDR3 comprises 17 residues. The CDR3 reads CASSRDPGQGTYYGYTF. The CDR3 region has the DNA TGTGCCAGCAGCCGCGACCCGGGACAGGGGACCTACTATGGCTACACCTTC.

The V gene is TRBV5-1, the J gene TRBJ1-2; the D gene is possibly TRBD1 (5 bases). CDR1 and CDR2 from the germline V gene are SGHRS and YFSETQ. This CDR3 has 14 residues. V was cut by 4 bases and J by 6 bases, with 16 bases left in between. DNA of the CDR3: TGCGCCAGCAGCCCAGGGCGGCAGGGTGATGGCTACACCTTC. The encoded protein is CASSPGRQGDGYTF.

This clone occurred a few times. The V call is TRBV7-3, the J call TRBJ2-2, with 7 bases matching TRBD1. V was clipped by 4 bases and J by 1 base; unmatched bases: 6. There are 16 residues in the CDR3. Germline V lookup: CDR1 SGHTA, CDR2 FQGTGA. CDR3 bases: TGTGCCAGCAGCTCCATAAGGGGGCTGAACACCGGGGAGCTGTTTTTT. Protein: CASSSIRGLNTGELFF. Full variable domain (outside the CDR3, taken from reference TRBV7-3 and TRBJ2-2): GAGVSQTPSNKVTEKGKYVELRCDPISGHTALYWYRQSLGQGPEFLIYFQGTGAADDSGLPNDRFFAVRPEGSVSTLKIQRTERGDSAVYLCASSSIRGLNTGELFFGEGSRLTVL.

This clone was counted a few times. CDR3 amino acids: CASSLSRDTEAFF. DNA of the CDR3: TGTGCCAGCAGCTTATCCCGGGACACTGAAGCTTTCTTT. V gene TRBV6-8 combines with J gene TRBJ1-1; no reliable D call. This CDR3 contains 13 residues. Looked up from germline, CDR1 is MNHGY and CDR2 is SAAAGT. Trimming pared 6 bases from V and 3 bases from J, leaving 11 bases between.

To note about this clone: The identical CDR3 is also encoded by other nucleotide sequences in the sample. This chain joins TRBV19 and TRBJ2-5; no clear D gene. The CDR3 has 11 residues. V was cut by 1 base and J by 7 bases, with 4 bases left in between. CDR1 and CDR2 from the germline V gene are LNHDA and SQIVND (reference sequence). The CDR3 DNA sequence: TGTGCCAGTAGTATAGGAGGGACCCAGTACTTC. Amino acids: CASSIGGTQYF.

The rearrangement joins TRBV3-1 (or the pseudogene TRBV3-2) to TRBJ2-6, with a possible D match to TRBD2 (5 bases). V was clipped by 5 bases and J by 5 bases, with 22 bases between them. CDR1 is LGHDT, CDR2 YNNKEL, per germline (reference sequence). The CDR3 totals 18 residues. CDR3 amino acids: CASSRREGRPDRANVLTF. The CDR3 coding sequence is TGTGCCAGCAGCAGACGTGAGGGCAGACCTGATAGGGCCAACGTCCTGACTTTC.

As DNA, the CDR3 is TGTGCCAGCAGCTTAAGTAATGTCAGGGGCACTGAAGCTTTCTTT. As protein: CASSLSNVRGTEAFF. The V gene is TRBV7-3, the J gene TRBJ1-1; D might be TRBD1 (6 bases). Germline-derived CDR1 and CDR2 are SGHTA and FQGTGA. The V end was cut by 1 base, the J end by 4 bases, with 13 bases between. The CDR3 has 15 amino acids.

This rearrangement joins TRBV9 to TRBJ1-2; 8 bases line up with TRBD1. Losses at the gene ends were 3 bases for V and 7 bases for J; bases not matched to a gene: 8. Germline CDR1 and CDR2: SGDLS and YYNGEE. The CDR3 has 14 residues. DNA of the CDR3: TGTGCCAGCAGCGCCCGACAGGGGTTGGGTGGCTACACCTTC. Translated: CASSARQGLGGYTF.

The chain combines TRBV25-1 with TRBJ2-5; D gene unclear. Looked up from germline, CDR1 is MGHDK and CDR2 is SYGVNS. V gave up 0 bases and J gave up 2 bases, with 10 bases separating them. There are 15 residues in the CDR3. As DNA, the CDR3 is TGTGCCAGCAGTGAATATTTGGCAGGACAAGAGACCCAGTACTTC. It specifies CASSEYLAGQETQYF.

Only a few counts were recorded for this clone. This chain uses TRBV4-2 with TRBJ1-1; 8 bases align to TRBD1. Germline CDR1 reads LGHNA; CDR2 reads YNFKEQ. The V gene end was trimmed by 0 bases and the J gene end by 0 bases; junction bases not matched to a gene: 6. The CDR3 covers 17 residues. The CDR3 DNA follows: TGTGCCAGCAGCCAAGATGGGACAGGCTTCATGAACACTGAAGCTTTCTTT. Translation: CASSQDGTGFMNTEAFF.

This clone was seen a few times. The chain carries TRBV10-1 and TRBJ1-5; D unclear. The V end lost 4 bases, the J end lost 3 bases, and 7 bases lay between the germline ends. Germline V gene lookup returns CDR1 WNHNN and CDR2 SYGVQD (reference sequence). This CDR3 region has 13 residues. The CDR3 DNA is TGCGCCAGCAGTGGGGCTAACAATCAGCCCCAGCATTTT. Translation gives CASSGANNQPQHF.

This clone has more than one count but fewer than ten. V usage is TRBV15 and J usage is TRBJ2-2; D gene uncertain. The V end lost 2 bases, the J end lost 0 bases, and 10 bases lay between the germline ends. The germline V gene encodes CDR1 LNHNV and CDR2 YYDKDF (reference sequence). The CDR3 sequence is 16 residues long. The CDR3 nucleotides read TGTGCCACCAGCAGACCCCGAGTGCCGAACACCGGGGAGCTGTTTTTT. Amino acids: CATSRPRVPNTGELFF.

This clone was found once. The chain joins TRBV30 to TRBJ2-2; 7 nucleotides agree with TRBD2. This CDR3 is built from 13 residues. CDR1 is GTSNPN and CDR2 is SVGIG in the germline V gene (reference sequence). The V segment lost 5 bases and the J segment 4 bases; nucleotides outside the gene matches: 4. The CDR3 sequence is CAWWGGGTGELFF. The CDR3 region has the DNA TGTGCCTGGTGGGGGGGAGGCACCGGGGAGCTGTTTTTT.

In this sample, this clone turned up a few times. The gene calls are TRBV4-2 and TRBJ2-2; 7 bases are a match to TRBD1. The junction had 2 bases not matched to a gene; V was cut back by 4 bases and J by 6 bases. This CDR3 spans 13 amino acids. Germline V lookup: CDR1 LGHNA, CDR2 YNFKEQ. The CDR3 coding sequence is TGTGCCAGCAGCCTAGGGGGCCCCGGGGAGCTGTTTTTT. Protein product: CASSLGGPGELFF.

The chain recombines TRBV11-2 with TRBJ2-6, with a tentative D call TRBD2 (5 bases). V was clipped by 1 base and J by 0 bases, with 10 bases between them. This CDR3 comprises 17 residues. Germline values: CDR1 SGHAT, CDR2 FQNNGV. The CDR3 bases are TGTGCCAGCAGCTTAGTCGGGATCAGCTCTGGGGCCAACGTCCTGACTTTC. Its translation is CASSLVGISSGANVLTF.

With respect to this clone: Relative to the germline gene, one junction end is altered; a read error may explain this. The rearrangement joins TRBV28 to TRBJ2-7, with 10 bases aligning to TRBD1. The CDR3 totals 14 residues. Per germline, CDR1 MDHEN and CDR2 SYDVKM. The chain's CDR3 is CAGSPGQGIYEQYF. The CDR3 DNA sequence: TGTGCCGGCAGCCCGGGACAGGGGATCTACGAGCAGTACTTC.

The gene calls are TRBV6-5 and TRBJ1-5; the match to TRBD1 covers 7 bases. This CDR3 comprises 15 residues. V was pared by 4 bases and J by 1 base, with 4 bases of the junction left unmatched. The germline CDR1 and CDR2 sequences are MNHEY and SVGAGI. CDR3 in amino acids: CASSSQGTSNQPQHF. CDR3 DNA: TGTGCCAGCAGTTCACAGGGGACCAGCAATCAGCCCCAGCATTTT.